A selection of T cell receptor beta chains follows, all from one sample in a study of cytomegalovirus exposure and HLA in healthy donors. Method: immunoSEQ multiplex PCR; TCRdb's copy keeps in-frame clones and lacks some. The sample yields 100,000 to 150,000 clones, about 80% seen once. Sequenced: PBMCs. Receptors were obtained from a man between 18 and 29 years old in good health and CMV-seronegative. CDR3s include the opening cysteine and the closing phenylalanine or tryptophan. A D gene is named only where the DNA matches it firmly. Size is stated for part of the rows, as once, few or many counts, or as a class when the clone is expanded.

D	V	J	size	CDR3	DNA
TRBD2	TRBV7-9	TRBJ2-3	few	CASSLGLADVDTQYF	TGTGCCAGCAGCTTAGGTCTAGCGGACGTAGATACGCAGTATTTT
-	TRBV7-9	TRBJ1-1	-	CASRPEQMNTEAFF	TGTGCCAGCAGACCCGAACAGATGAACACTGAAGCTTTCTTT
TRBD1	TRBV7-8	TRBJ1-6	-	CASSWRDRGSPLHF	TGTGCCAGCAGCTGGAGGGACAGGGGTTCACCCCTCCACTTT
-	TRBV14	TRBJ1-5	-	CASSQDRGRDYSNQPQHF	TGTGCCAGCAGCCAAGACCGAGGAAGGGACTATAGCAATCAGCCCCAGCATTTT
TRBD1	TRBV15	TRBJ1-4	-	CATSTDSGTGNEKLFF	TGTGCCACCAGCACTGATTCCGGGACAGGGAATGAAAAACTGTTTTTT
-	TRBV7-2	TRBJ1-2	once	CASSLVGTTNYGYTF	TGTGCCAGCAGCTTAGTCGGTACTACTAACTATGGCTACACCTTC
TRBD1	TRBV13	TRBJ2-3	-	CASSLVDFTGTAVDTQYF	TGTGCCAGCAGCTTAGTCGATTTTACCGGGACAGCAGTAGATACGCAGTATTTT
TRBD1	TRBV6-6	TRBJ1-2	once	CASSSTGLYGYTF	TGTGCCAGCAGTTCGACAGGGCTCTATGGCTACACCTTC
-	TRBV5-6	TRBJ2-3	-	CASSPDGGTQYF	TGTGCCAGCAGCCCGGACGGGGGTACGCAGTATTTT
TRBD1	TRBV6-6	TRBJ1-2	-	CASSLDRASDYGYTF	TGTGCCAGCAGTCTGGACAGGGCGTCGGACTATGGCTACACCTTC
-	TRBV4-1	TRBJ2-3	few	CASSRSGTDTQYF	TGCGCCAGCAGCCGAAGCGGGACAGATACGCAGTATTTT
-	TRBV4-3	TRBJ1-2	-	CASSQEHMAGSRLTGGYTF	TGCGCCAGCAGCCAAGAACACATGGCAGGGTCAAGATTAACCGGTGGCTACACCTTC
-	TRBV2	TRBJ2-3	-	CASSGIQQGTDTQYF	TGCGCCAGCAGTGGAATCCAACAGGGAACAGATACGCAGTATTTT
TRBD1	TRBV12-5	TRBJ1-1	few	CASGLPGDRAAFF	TGTGCTAGTGGTTTGCCAGGGGACAGGGCAGCTTTCTTT
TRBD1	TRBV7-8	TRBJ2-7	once	CASSTRQGAVHEQYF	TGTGCCAGCAGCACCCGACAGGGGGCCGTTCACGAGCAGTACTTC
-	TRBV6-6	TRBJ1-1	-	CASSLQGGSTEAFF	TGTGCCAGCAGTCTACAGGGAGGGAGCACTGAAGCTTTCTTT
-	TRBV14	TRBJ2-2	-	CASSQVGGAHTGELFF	TGTGCCAGCAGCCAAGTTGGGGGGGCTCACACCGGGGAGCTGTTTTTT
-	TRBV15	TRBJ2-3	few	CATSRDRGDTQYF	TGTGCCACCAGCAGAGATCGGGGGGATACGCAGTATTTT
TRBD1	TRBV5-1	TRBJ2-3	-	CASSATGIRTDTQYF	TGCGCCAGCAGCGCGACAGGGATCCGCACAGATACGCAGTATTTT
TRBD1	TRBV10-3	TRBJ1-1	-	CAIRGTEKNTEAFF	TGTGCCATCAGAGGGACAGAGAAGAACACTGAAGCTTTCTTT
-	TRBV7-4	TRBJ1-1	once	CAQHLGHTEAFF	TGTGCACAGCACCTGGGGCACACTGAAGCTTTCTTT
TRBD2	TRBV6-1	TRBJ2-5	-	CASRRLAGKQETQYF	TGTGCCAGCAGACGACTAGCGGGGAAGCAAGAGACCCAGTACTTC
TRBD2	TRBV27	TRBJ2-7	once	CASTGLAGGHEQYF	TGTGCCAGCACCGGACTAGCGGGGGGGCATGAGCAGTACTTC
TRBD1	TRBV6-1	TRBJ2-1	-	CASGTGSYNEQFF	TGTGCCAGTGGGACAGGATCCTACAATGAGCAGTTCTTC
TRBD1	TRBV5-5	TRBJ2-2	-	CASSSGGFSGELFF	TGTGCCAGCAGCTCAGGGGGCTTTTCCGGGGAGCTGTTTTTT
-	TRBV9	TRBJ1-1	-	CASSVGEGNTEAFF	TGTGCCAGCAGCGTAGGGGAGGGGAACACTGAAGCTTTCTTT
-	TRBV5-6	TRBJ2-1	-	CASSLWRSSYNEQFF	TGTGCCAGCAGCTTGTGGAGATCCTCCTACAATGAGCAGTTCTTC
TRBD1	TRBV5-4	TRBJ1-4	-	CASSSKRQGAEKLFF	TGTGCCAGCAGCTCCAAAAGACAGGGGGCCGAAAAACTGTTTTTT
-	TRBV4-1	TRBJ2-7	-	CASSQGFGGSEQYF	TGCGCCAGCAGCCAGGGTTTTGGGGGGAGCGAGCAGTACTTC
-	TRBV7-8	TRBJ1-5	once	CASSGDRNQPQHF	TGTGCCAGCAGTGGAGACAGGAATCAGCCCCAGCATTTT
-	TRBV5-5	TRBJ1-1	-	CASSLGGPINTEAFF	TGTGCCAGCAGCTTAGGAGGGCCAATCAACACTGAAGCTTTCTTT
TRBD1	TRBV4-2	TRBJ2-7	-	CASSLHGQGPYEQYF	TGTGCCAGCAGCCTTCATGGACAGGGCCCCTACGAGCAGTACTTC
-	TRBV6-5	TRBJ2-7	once	CASSSNGGGRVYEQYF	TGTGCCAGCAGTTCCAACGGCGGGGGCAGGGTCTACGAGCAGTACTTC
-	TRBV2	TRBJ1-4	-	CASSPQGNNEKLFF	TGTGCCAGCAGCCCACAGGGAAATAATGAAAAACTGTTTTTT
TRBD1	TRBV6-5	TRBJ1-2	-	CASRRTGDYGYTF	TGTGCCAGCAGACGAACAGGGGACTATGGCTACACCTTC
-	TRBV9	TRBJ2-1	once	CASSVDGGYNEQFF	TGTGCCAGCAGCGTAGACGGGGGATACAATGAGCAGTTCTTC
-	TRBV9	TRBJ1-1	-	CASSAEDRNTEAFF	TGTGCCAGCAGCGCCGAGGACAGGAACACTGAAGCTTTCTTT
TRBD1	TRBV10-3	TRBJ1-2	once	CATSGPGQGGYTF	TGTGCCACCTCAGGACCGGGACAGGGGGGCTACACCTTC
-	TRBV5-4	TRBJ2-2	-	CASSLREGGELFF	TGTGCCAGCAGCTTACGGGAAGGCGGGGAGCTGTTTTTT
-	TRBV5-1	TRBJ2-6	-	CASSPGTAPSGANVLTF	TGTGCCAGCAGCCCCGGGACTGCCCCCTCTGGGGCCAACGTCCTGACTTTC
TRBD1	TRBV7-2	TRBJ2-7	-	CASSFTLGQGASYEQYF	TGTGCCAGCAGCTTCACCTTAGGACAGGGGGCCTCCTACGAGCAGTACTTC
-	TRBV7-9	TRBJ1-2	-	CASRPGGVIPYGYTF	TGTGCCAGCAGACCGGGGGGGGTCATACCCTATGGCTACACCTTC